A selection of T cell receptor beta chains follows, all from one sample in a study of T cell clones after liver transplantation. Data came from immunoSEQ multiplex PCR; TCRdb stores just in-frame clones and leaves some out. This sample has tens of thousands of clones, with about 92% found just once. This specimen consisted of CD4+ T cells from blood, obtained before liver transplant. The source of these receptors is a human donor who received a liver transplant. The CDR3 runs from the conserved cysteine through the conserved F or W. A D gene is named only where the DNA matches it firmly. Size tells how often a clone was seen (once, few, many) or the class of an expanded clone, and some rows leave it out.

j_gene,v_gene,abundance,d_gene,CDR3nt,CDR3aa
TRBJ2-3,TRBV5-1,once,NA,TGCGCCAGCAGCTTGGAGCCTAGCACAGATACGCAGTATTTT,CASSLEPSTDTQYF
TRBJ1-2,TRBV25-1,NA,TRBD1,TGTGCCAGCAGTGCAGGACAGGGGTTAGCTAACTATGGCTACACCTTC,CASSAGQGLANYGYTF
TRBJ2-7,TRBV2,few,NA,TGTGCCAGCATAAAGGACAACAGAGCCTACGAGCAGTACTTC,CASIKDNRAYEQYF
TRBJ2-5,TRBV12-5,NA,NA,TGTGCTAGTGGTTCCGGACGTTTGGTTCAAGAGACCCAGTACTTC,CASGSGRLVQETQYF
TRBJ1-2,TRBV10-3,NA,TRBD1,TGTGCCATCAGTGACCGGTCCCGGGACAGCGGATTTGGCAACACCTTC,CAISDRSRDSGFGNTF
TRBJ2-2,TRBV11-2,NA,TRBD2,TGTGCCAGCAGGATTCTAGCGGGAGGCAACACCGGGGAGCTGTTTTTT,CASRILAGGNTGELFF
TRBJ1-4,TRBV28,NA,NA,TGTGCCAGCAGAAGGGGCGGGAATGAAAAACTGTTTTTT,CASRRGGNEKLFF
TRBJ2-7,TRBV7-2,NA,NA,TGTGCCAGCAGTCCCTCCGGCCGCTACGAGCAGTACTTC,CASSPSGRYEQYF
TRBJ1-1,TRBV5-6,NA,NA,TGTGCCAGCAGCTTTAAGGGGGAAACCCCGGGGGCTTTCTTT,CASSFKGETPGAFF
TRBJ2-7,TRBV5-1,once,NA,TGCGCCAGCAGCTTGGTAGGGGAATACGAGCAGTACTTC,CASSLVGEYEQYF